The 24 T cell receptor beta chains given below trace back to one sample, sequenced in a study of blood T cell repertoires in COVID-19. The protocol was immunoSEQ multiplex PCR, while the TCRdb copy is restricted to in-frame clones and leaves out a portion. The sample carries 40,000 to 55,000 clones, 89% recorded once. The specimen was peripheral blood. These receptors all stem from a man between 70 and 80 years old with active COVID-19.

The chain combines TRBV7-2 with TRBJ1-1, with D maybe TRBD1 (5 bases). The germline V gene has CDR1 SGHTA and CDR2 FQGNSA. The V end was cut by 2 bases, the J end by 4 bases, with 14 bases between. There are 15 residues in the CDR3. This CDR3 reads CASSLSSTDITEAFF. The CDR3 nucleotides are TGTGCCAGCAGCTTATCCTCGACAGACATCACTGAAGCTTTCTTT. Complete variable domain (other parts from reference TRBV7-2 and TRBJ1-1): GAGVSQSPSNKVTEKGKDVELRCDPISGHTALYWYRQSLGQGLEFLIYFQGNSAPDKSGLPSDRFSAERTGGSVSTLTIQRTQQEDSAVYLCASSLSSTDITEAFFGQGTRLTVV.

The chain has TRBV7-3 and TRBJ2-3; 8 bases are shared with TRBD1. Germline assignment: CDR1 SGHTA and CDR2 FQGTGA. Losses at the gene ends were 3 bases for V and 2 bases for J; bases not matched to a gene: 4. The CDR3 consists of 15 residues. CDR3 amino acids: CASSLNRGNTDTQYF. The DNA of the CDR3 is TGTGCCAGCAGCTTGAACAGGGGGAACACAGATACGCAGTATTTT. Together with reference TRBV7-3 and TRBJ2-3, the CDR3 gives the full variable domain: GAGVSQTPSNKVTEKGKYVELRCDPISGHTALYWYRQSLGQGPEFLIYFQGTGAADDSGLPNDRFFAVRPEGSVSTLKIQRTERGDSAVYLCASSLNRGNTDTQYFGPGTRLTVL.

The J gene is TRBJ2-1, the V gene TRBV7-6; the D is unclear. The germline V gene encodes CDR1 SGHVS and CDR2 FNYEAQ. There are 14 residues in the CDR3. Trimming removed 2 bases at V and 4 bases at J, with 9 bases between. The CDR3 loop is CASSLTTSYNEQFF. DNA of the CDR3: TGTGCCAGCAGCTTAACGACTTCGTACAATGAGCAGTTCTTC.

This sequence joins TRBV7-6 and TRBJ1-4; no reliable D call. Deletions cut 5 bases from V and 7 bases from J, with 14 bases between. The germline V gene has CDR1 SGHVS and CDR2 FNYEAQ. The CDR3 consists of 14 residues. The DNA for the CDR3 is TGTGCCAGCAGCCCCCGGAGAGGAAGTGAAAAACTGTTTTTT. This translates into CASSPRRGSEKLFF.

The V call is TRBV5-1, the J call TRBJ2-4, with 7 bases that match TRBD1. From germline, CDR1 is SGHRS and CDR2 YFSETQ. The CDR3 extends over 15 amino acids. The trim removed 5 bases at V and 6 bases at J, leaving 11 bases unmatched. Written as DNA, the CDR3 is TGCGCCAGCAGGTGGGACAGCGGCAGGGGAAACATTCAGTACTTC. Protein: CASRWDSGRGNIQYF.

V usage is TRBV9 and J usage is TRBJ2-2; D not certain. Per the germline V gene, CDR1 is SGDLS and CDR2 is YYNGEE. V was cut by 0 bases and J by 6 bases, with 6 bases left in between. The CDR3 has 13 amino acids. Here the CDR3 reads CASSVGSAGELFF. The CDR3 coding sequence is TGTGCCAGCAGCGTAGGGAGTGCCGGGGAGCTGTTTTTT.

The chain recombines TRBV7-9 with TRBJ2-5; 10 bases map to TRBD2. J lost 2 bases, V lost 2 bases, and 8 bases had no gene match. Germline lookup yields CDR1 SEHNR and CDR2 FQNEAQ (reference sequence). The length of the CDR3 is 17 residues. CDR3 loop: CASSLITSGADQETQYF. The DNA for the CDR3 is TGTGCCAGCAGCTTAATCACTAGCGGGGCCGATCAAGAGACCCAGTACTTC. The full variable domain, completed using reference TRBV7-9 and TRBJ2-5, is DTGVSQNPRHKITKRGQNVTFRCDPISEHNRLYWYRQTLGQGPEFLTYFQNEAQLEKSRLLSDRFSAERPKGSFSTLEIQRTEQGDSAMYLCASSLITSGADQETQYFGPGTRLLVL.

The chain has TRBV20-1 and TRBJ2-1; 9 nucleotides line up with TRBD2. Germline V lookup: CDR1 DFQATT, CDR2 SNEGSKA (reference sequence). The CDR3 is 16 amino acids. The trim removed 3 bases at V and 9 bases at J, leaving 15 bases unmatched. The CDR3 coding sequence is TGCAGTGCTAGTAGGAGGGCGGGGGGGCCCGTGGTTGAGCAGTTCTTC. This sequence encodes CSASRRAGGPVVEQFF.

The V and J genes are TRBV3-1 (or the pseudogene TRBV3-2) and TRBJ2-5; the D gene is possibly TRBD2 (6 bases). Germline lookup yields CDR1 LGHDT and CDR2 YNNKEL (reference sequence). V lost 0 bases and J lost 13, with 15 bases in between. CDR3 length: 13 amino acids. CDR3 sequence (DNA): TGTGCCAGCAGCCAAGAGCGCGGGGCCCACTGGTACTTC. It is translated as CASSQERGAHWYF.

V and J are TRBV9 and TRBJ2-2; D is uncertain. Germline CDR1 and CDR2: SGDLS and YYNGEE. Trimming took off 0 bases at V and 6 bases at J, with 9 bases between the two ends. The CDR3 covers 14 residues. The CDR3 bases are TGTGCCAGCAGCGTAGTGGCCAAAGCCGGGGAGCTGTTTTTT. It encodes CASSVVAKAGELFF.

This chain connects TRBV7-8 to TRBJ2-7; D gene ambiguous. Per the germline V gene, CDR1 is SGHVS and CDR2 is FQNEAQ. V shed 5 bases and J shed 4 bases, with 15 bases lying between them. The CDR3 is made up of 14 amino acids. CDR3 amino acids: CASSLYLARYEQYF. CDR3 sequence (DNA): TGTGCCAGCAGCCTCTACCTTGCCCGGTACGAGCAGTACTTC.

This clone was counted only a few times. As DNA, the CDR3 is TGTGCCAGCAGTTCCCCGGCGGAGGGAGAAAACACCATATATTTT. As protein: CASSSPAEGENTIYF. This sequence joins TRBV6-2 or TRBV6-3 and TRBJ1-3; D ambiguous. V shed 4 bases and J shed 6 bases, with 16 bases lying between them. Germline V gene data show CDR1 as MNHEY and CDR2 as SVGEGT. This CDR3 comprises 15 residues.

The rearrangement links TRBV6-2 or TRBV6-3 to TRBJ2-3; 12 nucleotides line up with TRBD2. V dropped 5 bases and J dropped 5; count of bases not matched to a gene: 5. The CDR3 spans 15 residues. Germline CDR1 is MNHEY and CDR2 is SVGEGT. CDR3 DNA sequence: TGTGCCAGCAGTATCTGGACTAGCGGGGTAGATACGCAGTATTTT. Translating it yields CASSIWTSGVDTQYF.

The CDR3 protein is CASSSIRGARGLGEKLFF. The CDR3 DNA reads TGTGCCAGCAGCTCAATTCGGGGGGCGCGGGGCTTAGGAGAAAAACTGTTTTTT. The chain employs TRBV7-9 and TRBJ1-4; D perhaps matches TRBD1 (6 bases). This CDR3 spans 18 amino acids. Germline CDR1 SEHNR, CDR2 FQNEAQ (reference sequence). The V end was cut by 4 bases, the J end by 8 bases, with 26 bases between.

This clone was detected a few times. The CDR3 nucleotides are TGCAGCGTTGTAGAGGGGGCGACTGAAGCTTTCTTT. Its translation: CSVVEGATEAFF. The chain recombines TRBV29-1 with TRBJ1-1; 7 nucleotides align to TRBD1. The ends lost 4 bases at V and 5 bases at J; junction bases unmatched: 4. The CDR3 consists of 12 residues. Germline loops: CDR1 SQVTM, CDR2 ANQGSEA.

V gene TRBV5-8 combines with J gene TRBJ2-5, with D perhaps matching TRBD1 (6 bases). Per the germline V gene, CDR1 is SGHTS and CDR2 is YDEGEE. Trimming removed 3 bases at V and 5 bases at J, with 17 bases between. CDR3 length: 15 amino acids. The CDR3 DNA follows: TGTGCCAGCAGCTACAATCGACAGGTAGTTGAGACCCAGTACTTC. This translates into CASSYNRQVVETQYF.

The rearrangement links TRBV27 to TRBJ2-7; D gene uncertain. Trimming left V 3 bases short and J 0 bases short, with 12 bases between. The CDR3 spans 15 residues. Germline CDR1 is MNHEY and CDR2 is SMNVEV (reference sequence). CDR3 loop: CASSFSYLSSYEQYF. CDR3 nucleotide sequence: TGTGCCAGCAGTTTCAGTTATTTAAGCTCCTACGAGCAGTACTTC.

The chain uses TRBV19 and TRBJ1-2, with 8 bases lining up with TRBD1. Losses at the gene ends were 4 bases for V and 1 base for J; bases not matched to a gene: 5. This CDR3 comprises 15 residues. Germline values: CDR1 LNHDA, CDR2 SQIVND (reference sequence). This CDR3 reads CASSRQGSYNYGYTF. In DNA, the CDR3 is TGTGCCAGTAGTAGACAGGGGTCGTATAACTATGGCTACACCTTC.

In its sample, this clone was seen once. The V call is TRBV6-5, the J call TRBJ1-5; D not resolved. This CDR3 region has 14 residues. Trimming took 6 bases from V and 2 from J, leaving 11 bases between them. Germline CDR1 reads MNHEY; CDR2 reads SVGAGI. Here the CDR3 DNA reads TGTGCCAGCAGGGGCAGGCCGGGCAATCAGCCCCAGCATTTT. Translating gives CASRGRPGNQPQHF.

The chain has TRBV5-1 and TRBJ1-3, with D possibly matching TRBD1 (6 bases). The germline CDR1 and CDR2 sequences are SGHRS and YFSETQ. Trimming pared 3 bases from V and 0 bases from J, leaving 10 bases between. The CDR3 is 15 residues long. CDR3 protein: CASSWEQGSGNTIYF. As DNA, the CDR3 is TGCGCCAGCAGCTGGGAACAGGGCTCTGGAAACACCATATATTTT.

The DNA of the CDR3 is TGTGCCAGCAGCTTAGACCACGACAGGGGGGAGACCCAGTACTTC. It translates to CASSLDHDRGETQYF. The gene calls are TRBV11-2 and TRBJ2-5, with 9 bases fitting TRBD1. Germline V CDR1 and CDR2: SGHAT, FQNNGV. Trimming removed 0 bases from V and 5 bases from J; junction bases left unmatched: 4. This CDR3 spans 15 amino acids. Based on the CDR3 plus reference TRBV11-2 and TRBJ2-5, the full variable domain is EAGVAQSPRYKIIEKRQSVAFWCNPISGHATLYWYQQILGQGPKLLIQFQNNGVVDDSQLPKDRFSAERLKGVDSTLKIQPAKLEDSAVYLCASSLDHDRGETQYFGPGTRLLVL.

V usage is TRBV5-8 and J usage is TRBJ2-5; weak D call: TRBD1 (6 bases). The germline V gene encodes CDR1 SGHTS and CDR2 YDEGEE. This CDR3 has 13 residues. V was trimmed by 4 bases and J by 3 bases, leaving 10 bases between them. DNA of the CDR3: TGTGCCAGCAGCCGGGACACCGAAGAGACCCAGTACTTC. Translated: CASSRDTEETQYF.

The V gene is TRBV7-9, the J gene TRBJ2-7; the D gene is possibly TRBD1 (6 bases). Germline CDR1 SEHNR, CDR2 FQNEAQ (reference sequence). The CDR3 contains 13 residues. Trimming shortened V by 5 bases and J by 3 bases, and 11 bases separated the two germline ends. CDR3 coding DNA: TGTGCCAGCAGCAATGAACAGGGCTACGAGCAGTACTTC. This encodes CASSNEQGYEQYF.

The chain recombines TRBV6-5 with TRBJ1-2; tentatively, D is TRBD1 (5 bases). The V gene's germline CDR1 is MNHEY and CDR2 SVGAGI. The CDR3 contains 15 residues. V was clipped by 7 bases and J by 3 bases, with 18 bases between them. CDR3 loop: CASNPRGSGDYGYTF. The CDR3 DNA sequence: TGTGCCAGCAATCCAAGGGGTAGTGGGGACTATGGCTACACCTTC.